Shown below are 9 T cell receptor beta chains from a single sample sequenced in a study of sequential checkpoint blockade in melanoma. Stated treatment: randomized to nivolumab then ipilimumab (arm A) or the reverse (arm B). Sequencing was performed with immunoSEQ multiplex PCR; in TCRdb, only in-frame clones are kept and a portion is missing. This table has approximately 3,600 clones, roughly 17% appearing once. This specimen was tumor tissue (inferred from file names), taken from a patient given nivolumab and ipilimumab in sequence. Source of these receptors: a human donor with melanoma.

The chain is built from TRBV19 and TRBJ2-7; 10 bases agree with TRBD1. The CDR3 covers 16 residues. The J segment lost 2 bases and the V segment lost 6 bases, leaving 10 bases of the junction unmatched. Germline-derived CDR1 and CDR2 are LNHDA and SQIVND (reference sequence). DNA for the CDR3: TGTGCCAGTAGGGCCGGCGGGACAGGGGTTCCCTACGAGCAGTACTTC. It encodes CASRAGGTGVPYEQYF.

The CDR3 DNA sequence: TGTGCCAGCACCGACGGCGGGGGCACTGAAGCTTTCTTT. It is translated as CASTDGGGTEAFF. The chain recombines TRBV6-8 with TRBJ1-1, with a possible D match to TRBD1 (5 bases). With 7 bases removed from V and 4 bases from J, the gap between germline ends came to 13 bases. CDR1 is MNHGY, CDR2 SAAAGT, per germline. CDR3 size: 13 residues.

This clone was picked up a small number of times. This chain links TRBV6-8 with TRBJ2-1; 10 positions agree with TRBD2. This CDR3 spans 16 amino acids. CDR1 and CDR2 from the germline V gene are MNHGY and SAAAGT. V shed 6 bases, J shed 2 bases, and the junction held 7 bases outside the gene matches. The CDR3 nucleotides are TGTGCCAGCAGACCCACCGGGACTAGCGCCTACAATGAGCAGTTCTTC. This gives the protein CASRPTGTSAYNEQFF.

This clone was detected once. The chain has TRBV18 and TRBJ1-5; a weak D match, TRBD1 (5 bases). V was shortened by 2 bases and J by 7 bases, with 15 bases between the two germline ends. CDR1 is KGHSH, CDR2 LQKENI, per germline. CDR3 length: 15 amino acids. CDR3 DNA sequence: TGTGCCAGCTCACCATTGGGGGTGGAGCGGCAGCCCCAGCATTTT. This gives the protein CASSPLGVERQPQHF.

The genes are TRBV11-3 and TRBJ2-1; 8 bases are a match to TRBD2. CDR1 and CDR2 (germline): SGHNT, YENEEA. This CDR3 is 16 amino acids long. V dropped 1 base and J dropped 11; count of bases not matched to a gene: 13. CDR3 protein: CASSLGREVGFRKQFF. The CDR3, as DNA: TGTGCCAGCAGCTTAGGGCGGGAGGTTGGGTTTAGGAAGCAGTTCTTC.

This clone has at least ten counts. The genes are TRBV11-3 and TRBJ2-7; perhaps D is TRBD1 or TRBD2 (5 bases each). Germline V gene lookup returns CDR1 SGHNT and CDR2 YENEEA. This CDR3 contains 16 residues. Between the trimmed V and J ends, which lost 1 base and 0 bases, there was a span of 13 bases. CDR3 region: CASSLVLGAGSYEQYF. The CDR3 DNA follows: TGTGCCAGCAGCTTAGTCCTCGGGGCGGGCTCCTACGAGCAGTACTTC.

The CDR3 coding sequence is TGTGCCAGTCAAGACAGGCGGAATCAGCCCCAGCATTTT. Amino acids: CASQDRRNQPQHF. The genes are TRBV19 and TRBJ1-5, with D tentatively TRBD1 (6 bases). From germline, CDR1 is LNHDA and CDR2 SQIVND (reference sequence). This CDR3 contains 13 residues. V was shortened by 8 bases and J by 4 bases, with 12 bases between the two germline ends.

This chain links TRBV12-5 with TRBJ2-7; the D gene is possibly TRBD1 (5 bases). Germline CDR1 and CDR2: LGHNT and FRNRAP. The length of the CDR3 is 14 residues. The CDR3 sequence: CASTSPTASYEQYF. The DNA of the CDR3 is TGTGCCAGCACCTCCCCGACAGCCTCCTACGAGCAGTACTTC.

The chain couples TRBV5-1 to TRBJ2-5; 7 bases align to TRBD1. This CDR3 is 14 amino acids long. From germline, CDR1 is SGHRS and CDR2 YFSETQ. V was pared by 2 bases and J by 1 base, with 2 bases of the junction left unmatched. Here the CDR3 DNA reads TGCGCCAGCAGCTTTGCAGGGGGCCAAGAGACCCAGTACTTC. Amino acid sequence: CASSFAGGQETQYF.